Listed below are T cell receptor beta chains from one sample, sequenced in a study of OX40 agonist ivuxolimab in advanced cancers. TCRdb's copy holds only in-frame clones and misses some; the assay was immunoSEQ multiplex PCR. Among tens of thousands of clones, about nine tenths were seen once, and the ten largest hold about 0.53%. The specimen comprised CD4+ or CD8+ T cells sorted from blood, sampled in a trial of the OX40 agonist ivuxolimab. The source is an adult with an advanced solid tumor such as melanoma, head and neck, liver or kidney cancer. Each CDR3 is given with its conserved first and last residue. Each record gives: clone size, V gene, J gene, D gene, CDR3 DNA, CDR3 protein. The D gene is left open where the match is weak. The size of a clone is reported for some rows only, either as once, few or many, or as a class for expanded clones.

abundance: .
v_gene: TRBV29-1
j_gene: TRBJ2-3
d_gene: .
CDR3nt: TGCAGCGTGCCAGAGGGGAGCACAGATACGCAGTATTTT
CDR3aa: CSVPEGSTDTQYF

abundance: .
v_gene: TRBV2
j_gene: TRBJ1-1
d_gene: .
CDR3nt: TGTGCCAGCAGTGGGTGGGAGGACACTGAAGCTTTCTTT
CDR3aa: CASSGWEDTEAFF

abundance: .
v_gene: TRBV2
j_gene: TRBJ2-7
d_gene: TRBD1
CDR3nt: TGTGCCAGCAGCAACTCCGGGACAGGGGGGCTGTACGAGCAGTACTTC
CDR3aa: CASSNSGTGGLYEQYF

abundance: .
v_gene: TRBV7-2
j_gene: TRBJ2-5
d_gene: TRBD2
CDR3nt: TGTGCCAGCAGCATCCTTCTGGGACTAGCTGCGGAGACCCAGTACTTC
CDR3aa: CASSILLGLAAETQYF

abundance: .
v_gene: TRBV19
j_gene: TRBJ2-7
d_gene: .
CDR3nt: TGTGCCAGTAGTATAGATGGGGGGGAGCAGTACTTC
CDR3aa: CASSIDGGEQYF

abundance: .
v_gene: TRBV5-1
j_gene: TRBJ2-1
d_gene: .
CDR3nt: TGCGCCAGCAGCTTGGTCCTTTCGGCGGTCTCCTACAATGAGCAGTTCTTC
CDR3aa: CASSLVLSAVSYNEQFF

abundance: few
v_gene: TRBV5-1
j_gene: TRBJ2-2
d_gene: TRBD2
CDR3nt: TGCGCCAGCAGCCCGCTAGCGGGAAACACCGGGGAGCTGTTTTTT
CDR3aa: CASSPLAGNTGELFF

abundance: .
v_gene: TRBV2
j_gene: TRBJ2-1
d_gene: .
CDR3nt: TGTGCCAGCGGTAAGGACAATGAGCAGTTCTTC
CDR3aa: CASGKDNEQFF

abundance: once
v_gene: TRBV29-1
j_gene: TRBJ1-1
d_gene: .
CDR3nt: TGCAGCGGTTTACAGGTGAACACTGAAGCTTTCTTT
CDR3aa: CSGLQVNTEAFF

abundance: .
v_gene: TRBV19
j_gene: TRBJ2-2
d_gene: TRBD1
CDR3nt: TGTGCCAGTAGTACCCGACAGGGGGCCGGCACCGGGGAGCTGTTTTTT
CDR3aa: CASSTRQGAGTGELFF

abundance: .
v_gene: TRBV19
j_gene: TRBJ2-1
d_gene: TRBD2
CDR3nt: TGTGCCAGTAGTATCCTAGCGGGAGGGACCTACAATGAGCAGTTCTTC
CDR3aa: CASSILAGGTYNEQFF

abundance: once
v_gene: TRBV6-1
j_gene: TRBJ1-4
d_gene: TRBD1
CDR3nt: TGTGCCAGCAGGAGGGGACAGCGTAATGAAAAACTGTTTTTT
CDR3aa: CASRRGQRNEKLFF

abundance: .
v_gene: TRBV11-2
j_gene: TRBJ2-2
d_gene: .
CDR3nt: TGTGCCAGCAGCTCCTCAGGGGCTGGGGAGCTGTTTTTT
CDR3aa: CASSSSGAGELFF

abundance: .
v_gene: TRBV19
j_gene: TRBJ1-1
d_gene: .
CDR3nt: TGTGCCAGTAGTTCGGATGGGGGGCTGGGGAACACTGAAGCTTTCTTT
CDR3aa: CASSSDGGLGNTEAFF

abundance: .
v_gene: TRBV10-2
j_gene: TRBJ2-7
d_gene: TRBD1
CDR3nt: TGCGCCAGCATCCCGGACAGGGGGCAGCGATCTGAGCAGTACTTC
CDR3aa: CASIPDRGQRSEQYF

abundance: .
v_gene: TRBV6-5
j_gene: TRBJ2-5
d_gene: .
CDR3nt: TGTGCCAGCAGTGCGACGAGGGAGACCCAGTACTTC
CDR3aa: CASSATRETQYF

abundance: .
v_gene: TRBV2
j_gene: TRBJ2-7
d_gene: .
CDR3nt: TGTGCCAGCAATGGGGTCAAGGGGAGCCACGAGCAGTACTTC
CDR3aa: CASNGVKGSHEQYF

abundance: .
v_gene: TRBV18
j_gene: TRBJ1-4
d_gene: .
CDR3nt: TGTGCCAGCTCACCACCGGGGGAGCGGGAAAAACTGTTTTTT
CDR3aa: CASSPPGEREKLFF

abundance: .
v_gene: TRBV4-1
j_gene: TRBJ2-7
d_gene: .
CDR3nt: TGCGCCAGCAGTCGCGAGGCGGATAGCGGCTACGAGCAGTACTTC
CDR3aa: CASSREADSGYEQYF

abundance: .
v_gene: TRBV6-6
j_gene: TRBJ2-7
d_gene: TRBD2
CDR3nt: TGTGCCAGCAGTTGGACTAGCCCCTACGAGCAGTACTTC
CDR3aa: CASSWTSPYEQYF

abundance: .
v_gene: TRBV6-6
j_gene: TRBJ1-2
d_gene: .
CDR3nt: TGTGCCAGCAGTTCCTACCCAGGGGATAACTATGGCTACACCTTC
CDR3aa: CASSSYPGDNYGYTF

abundance: .
v_gene: TRBV2
j_gene: TRBJ2-1
d_gene: TRBD2
CDR3nt: TGTGCCAGCAGGGTAGCGGGAGGCCCCTACAATGAGCAGTTCTTC
CDR3aa: CASRVAGGPYNEQFF

abundance: medium-sized
v_gene: TRBV19
j_gene: TRBJ2-6
d_gene: .
CDR3nt: TGTGCCAGTAGTATAACGGATTCTGGGGCCAACGTCCTGACTTTC
CDR3aa: CASSITDSGANVLTF

abundance: .
v_gene: TRBV5-1
j_gene: TRBJ2-1
d_gene: .
CDR3nt: TGCGCCAGCAGCACACGGGAGTTTGGCTACAATGAGCAGTTCTTC
CDR3aa: CASSTREFGYNEQFF

abundance: .
v_gene: TRBV7-2
j_gene: TRBJ2-1
d_gene: .
CDR3nt: TGTGCCAGCAGCTTAAAGGCTAGCCCGGGAGTTGGAGAGCAGTTCTTC
CDR3aa: CASSLKASPGVGEQFF

abundance: .
v_gene: TRBV15
j_gene: TRBJ2-1
d_gene: TRBD2
CDR3nt: TGTGCCACCAGCAGAGAAGCGGGAGGGCCTTACAATGAGCAGTTCTTC
CDR3aa: CATSREAGGPYNEQFF

abundance: once
v_gene: TRBV23-1
j_gene: TRBJ1-5
d_gene: .
CDR3nt: TGCGCCAGCAGTGCGACAGGACGGGAAAGTGGGCGCAATCAGCCCCAGCATTTT
CDR3aa: CASSATGRESGRNQPQHF

abundance: .
v_gene: TRBV5-1
j_gene: TRBJ2-7
d_gene: .
CDR3nt: TGCGCCAGCAGCTTGGGGAGGGCCCAAGGAGAGCAGTACTTC
CDR3aa: CASSLGRAQGEQYF

abundance: .
v_gene: TRBV28
j_gene: TRBJ2-1
d_gene: .
CDR3nt: TGTGCCAGCGGGGCAGGGCAGAGGAATGGGCAGTTCTTC
CDR3aa: CASGAGQRNGQFF

abundance: once
v_gene: TRBV7-9
j_gene: TRBJ2-5
d_gene: .
CDR3nt: TGTGCCAGCAGCTTCCCTGGGGCAGGGCAGACCCAGTACTTC
CDR3aa: CASSFPGAGQTQYF

abundance: .
v_gene: TRBV7-9
j_gene: TRBJ2-2
d_gene: .
CDR3nt: TGTGCCAGCAGAAGCGGGCCCGGGGAGCTGTTTTTT
CDR3aa: CASRSGPGELFF

abundance: .
v_gene: TRBV18
j_gene: TRBJ1-4
d_gene: .
CDR3nt: TGTGCCAGCTCACCAGGGGCAGGCGAAAAACTGTTTTTT
CDR3aa: CASSPGAGEKLFF

abundance: .
v_gene: TRBV9
j_gene: TRBJ2-1
d_gene: .
CDR3nt: TGTGCCAGCAGCGTATCGGAAGGGGTAGATGAGCAGTTCTTC
CDR3aa: CASSVSEGVDEQFF

abundance: .
v_gene: TRBV27
j_gene: TRBJ2-2
d_gene: .
CDR3nt: TGTGCCAGCAGTTTATCCGGGACCCACACCGGGGAGCTGTTTTTT
CDR3aa: CASSLSGTHTGELFF

abundance: few
v_gene: TRBV5-3
j_gene: TRBJ2-1
d_gene: TRBD2
CDR3nt: TGTGCCTCTCGCAACGGGACTAGCGGGAGGAGGTACAATGAGCAGTTCTTC
CDR3aa: CASRNGTSGRRYNEQFF

abundance: .
v_gene: TRBV11-3
j_gene: TRBJ1-1
d_gene: .
CDR3nt: TGTGCCAGCAGGGGGGACACTGAAGCTTTCTTT
CDR3aa: CASRGDTEAFF

abundance: few
v_gene: TRBV18
j_gene: TRBJ2-5
d_gene: .
CDR3nt: TGTGCCAGCTCACCTGGAGGGCGTGAGACCCAGTACTTC
CDR3aa: CASSPGGRETQYF

abundance: .
v_gene: TRBV19
j_gene: TRBJ1-1
d_gene: .
CDR3nt: TGTGCCAGTACCCCCCCGGGGGTGAGGACTGAAGCTTTCTTT
CDR3aa: CASTPPGVRTEAFF

abundance: .
v_gene: TRBV29-1
j_gene: TRBJ2-1
d_gene: TRBD2
CDR3nt: TGCAGCGTTACGGGACTAGCCCACAACAATGAGCAGTTCTTC
CDR3aa: CSVTGLAHNNEQFF

abundance: .
v_gene: TRBV5-8
j_gene: TRBJ1-5
d_gene: TRBD1
CDR3nt: TGTGCCAGCAGCTTGTTTGGGACAGGGGGCTCGGGCAATCAGCCCCAGCATTTT
CDR3aa: CASSLFGTGGSGNQPQHF

abundance: .
v_gene: TRBV4-1
j_gene: TRBJ1-5
d_gene: .
CDR3nt: TGCGCCAGCAGCCAAGCGGTTACGGGCAATCAGCCCCAGCATTTT
CDR3aa: CASSQAVTGNQPQHF

abundance: .
v_gene: TRBV20-1
j_gene: TRBJ2-5
d_gene: .
CDR3nt: TGCAGTGCTAGCGGGAAAGAGACCCAGTACTTC
CDR3aa: CSASGKETQYF

abundance: .
v_gene: TRBV6-1
j_gene: TRBJ1-3
d_gene: .
CDR3nt: TGTGCCAGCAGTCTTGGTTCCGGAAACACCATATATTTT
CDR3aa: CASSLGSGNTIYF

abundance: .
v_gene: TRBV5-5
j_gene: TRBJ2-7
d_gene: .
CDR3nt: TGTGCCAGCAGCTTGGGGCTAGCCAAAACCTACGAGCAGTACTTC
CDR3aa: CASSLGLAKTYEQYF

abundance: .
v_gene: TRBV10-3
j_gene: TRBJ2-7
d_gene: .
CDR3nt: TGTGCCATCAGTGACGTGTCCTACGAGCAGTACTTC
CDR3aa: CAISDVSYEQYF

abundance: .
v_gene: TRBV5-6
j_gene: TRBJ2-5
d_gene: TRBD2
CDR3nt: TGTGCCAGCAGCGTAGCGGGAGTAGAGACCCAGTACTTC
CDR3aa: CASSVAGVETQYF

abundance: once
v_gene: TRBV5-1
j_gene: TRBJ2-1
d_gene: .
CDR3nt: TGCGCCAGCAGCTTGGAGGCAGGGAACTACAATGAGCAGTTCTTC
CDR3aa: CASSLEAGNYNEQFF

abundance: few
v_gene: TRBV30
j_gene: TRBJ2-4
d_gene: .
CDR3nt: TGTGCCTGGAAACCGGGACCTTGGAAAAACATTCAGTACTTC
CDR3aa: CAWKPGPWKNIQYF

abundance: .
v_gene: TRBV7-9
j_gene: TRBJ1-2
d_gene: TRBD1
CDR3nt: TGTGCCGGAAGGACAGGGACTTCGTATGGCTACACCTTC
CDR3aa: CAGRTGTSYGYTF

abundance: .
v_gene: TRBV4-1
j_gene: TRBJ2-3
d_gene: TRBD2
CDR3nt: TGCGCCAGCAGCCGGTCACAGGGGACTAGCGCCACAGATACGCAGTATTTT
CDR3aa: CASSRSQGTSATDTQYF

abundance: few
v_gene: TRBV4-1
j_gene: TRBJ1-1
d_gene: TRBD1
CDR3nt: TGCGCCAGCAGCCCGGGACAGGGGCCCCATTGGTCTGAAGCTTTCTTT
CDR3aa: CASSPGQGPHWSEAFF

abundance: .
v_gene: TRBV6-5
j_gene: TRBJ1-4
d_gene: .
CDR3nt: TGTGCCAGCAGTTACCTCCCGAATGAAAAACTGTTTTTT
CDR3aa: CASSYLPNEKLFF

abundance: .
v_gene: TRBV19
j_gene: TRBJ1-5
d_gene: TRBD1
CDR3nt: TGTGCCAGTAGTAGACAGGGGGCGTTGGAGCCCCAGCATTTT
CDR3aa: CASSRQGALEPQHF

abundance: .
v_gene: TRBV5-6
j_gene: TRBJ1-4
d_gene: .
CDR3nt: TGTGCCAGCAGCTCCTCCGGGGGTACTAATGAAAAACTGTTTTTT
CDR3aa: CASSSSGGTNEKLFF

abundance: .
v_gene: TRBV2
j_gene: TRBJ2-3
d_gene: TRBD2
CDR3nt: TGTGCCAGCAGTGAGCGGGAGTTAGATACGCAGTATTTT
CDR3aa: CASSERELDTQYF

abundance: .
v_gene: TRBV19
j_gene: TRBJ2-7
d_gene: .
CDR3nt: TGTGCCAGTAGTATTACGGGGGAGCAGTACTTC
CDR3aa: CASSITGEQYF

abundance: .
v_gene: TRBV6-6
j_gene: TRBJ2-7
d_gene: TRBD1
CDR3nt: TGTGCCAGCAGTCTTACCGGGACAGGGGAATACGAGCAGTACTTC
CDR3aa: CASSLTGTGEYEQYF

abundance: .
v_gene: TRBV18
j_gene: TRBJ1-1
d_gene: TRBD1
CDR3nt: TGTGCCAGCTCCCTCCAGACAGGGAGGAGGACTGAAGCTTTCTTT
CDR3aa: CASSLQTGRRTEAFF

abundance: .
v_gene: TRBV7-9
j_gene: TRBJ2-3
d_gene: .
CDR3nt: TGTGCCAGCATAGTTGGGGCAGATACGCAGTATTTT
CDR3aa: CASIVGADTQYF